This is a list of T cell receptor beta chains from one sample in a study of blood T cell repertoires in COVID-19. Sequencing used immunoSEQ multiplex PCR; TCRdb keeps in-frame clones, though not all of them. This table has 62,000 or so clones, 80% to 90% appearing once. The sequencing sample was made of peripheral blood. These receptors all come from a man aged 50 or older with acute or convalescent COVID-19. CDR3s include the opening cysteine and the closing phenylalanine or tryptophan. The order of the fields is clone size, J gene, D gene, V gene, CDR3 protein, CDR3 DNA. A D gene is named only where the DNA matches it firmly. Clone size, where shown, is once, few, many, or a class for clones that have expanded.

size: NA
J: TRBJ2-3
D: TRBD2
V: TRBV3-1/TRBV3-2
CDR3: CASSQEASGIPNTQYF
DNA: TGTGCCAGCAGCCAAGAGGCTAGCGGGATCCCAAATACGCAGTATTTT

size: NA
J: TRBJ2-1
D: TRBD2
V: TRBV30
CDR3: CAWSRTSGSFNEQFF
DNA: TGTGCCTGGAGCCGGACTAGCGGATCTTTCAATGAGCAGTTCTTC

size: NA
J: TRBJ1-1
D: NA
V: TRBV19
CDR3: CASTKESIGAFF
DNA: TGTGCCAGTACAAAGGAGTCAATCGGAGCTTTCTTT

size: NA
J: TRBJ2-7
D: NA
V: TRBV7-2
CDR3: CASSLVAGRGYF
DNA: TGTGCCAGCAGCTTAGTGGCGGGGCGAGGGTACTTC

size: NA
J: TRBJ2-7
D: NA
V: TRBV6-5
CDR3: CASSYSGRGYEQYF
DNA: TGTGCCAGCAGTTACTCGGGGCGGGGATACGAGCAGTACTTC

size: NA
J: TRBJ1-6
D: TRBD1
V: TRBV10-3
CDR3: CAIRRDGTGLHF
DNA: TGTGCCATCAGGAGGGACGGGACAGGACTCCACTTT

size: NA
J: TRBJ1-2
D: NA
V: TRBV12-5
CDR3: CASGLTGSYGYTF
DNA: TGTGCTAGTGGTTTGACAGGGAGCTATGGCTACACCTTC

size: NA
J: TRBJ1-5
D: TRBD1
V: TRBV30
CDR3: CAWSGGQPNQPQHF
DNA: TGTGCCTGGAGTGGGGGACAGCCAAATCAGCCCCAGCATTTT

size: NA
J: TRBJ2-7
D: TRBD1
V: TRBV11-2
CDR3: CASSSGQSYEQYF
DNA: TGTGCCAGCAGCTCGGGACAGTCCTACGAGCAGTACTTC

size: once
J: TRBJ2-3
D: NA
V: TRBV6-5
CDR3: CASSYYSGDTQYF
DNA: TGTGCCAGCAGTTACTATAGTGGAGATACGCAGTATTTT

size: NA
J: TRBJ2-2
D: TRBD2
V: TRBV28
CDR3: CASSWTSGRLNTGELFF
DNA: TGTGCCAGCAGCTGGACTAGCGGGAGGCTGAACACCGGGGAGCTGTTTTTT

size: once
J: TRBJ1-3
D: NA
V: TRBV5-6
CDR3: CASSWRPRSSGNTIYF
DNA: TGTGCCAGCAGCTGGAGGCCGCGGAGCTCTGGAAACACCATATATTTT

size: NA
J: TRBJ1-5
D: NA
V: TRBV4-2
CDR3: CASSQEMIGDQPQHF
DNA: TGTGCCAGCAGCCAAGAGATGATAGGGGATCAGCCCCAGCATTTT

size: NA
J: TRBJ1-6
D: NA
V: TRBV7-9
CDR3: CASSYQGGGSITYNSPLHF
DNA: TGTGCCAGCAGCTATCAGGGTGGTGGTTCGATAACCTATAATTCACCCCTCCACTTT

size: NA
J: TRBJ2-3
D: TRBD2
V: TRBV27
CDR3: CASSSGLAGTDTQYF
DNA: TGTGCCAGCAGCTCCGGACTAGCGGGCACAGATACGCAGTATTTT

size: NA
J: TRBJ2-2
D: TRBD1
V: TRBV27
CDR3: CASSGSPGQRNTGELFF
DNA: TGTGCCAGCAGTGGGTCTCCGGGACAGAGGAACACCGGGGAGCTGTTTTTT

size: once
J: TRBJ2-3
D: NA
V: TRBV1
CDR3: CTSSQDYSRPSTDTQYF
DNA: TGCACCAGCAGCCAAGATTATTCTAGGCCTTCCACAGATACGCAGTATTTT

size: NA
J: TRBJ2-2
D: TRBD1
V: TRBV4-1
CDR3: CASSQLRDRVGTGELFF
DNA: TGCGCCAGCAGCCAACTACGGGACAGGGTGGGCACCGGGGAGCTGTTTTTT

size: NA
J: TRBJ1-6
D: NA
V: TRBV27
CDR3: CASGTRASNSPLHF
DNA: TGTGCCAGCGGTACGCGTGCGAGTAATTCACCCCTCCACTTT

size: NA
J: TRBJ2-3
D: NA
V: TRBV21-1
CDR3: CASSNTSGRCATDTQYF
DNA: TGTGCCAGCAGCAACACTAGCGGGAGATGCGCGACGGATACGCAGTATTTT

size: NA
J: TRBJ2-5
D: NA
V: TRBV30
CDR3: CAWRRESQETQYF
DNA: TGTGCCTGGAGACGGGAATCTCAAGAGACCCAGTACTTC

size: NA
J: TRBJ2-5
D: NA
V: TRBV4-3
CDR3: CASSQGLLDSQETQYF
DNA: TGCGCCAGCAGCCAAGGGCTTCTGGACAGCCAAGAGACCCAGTACTTC

size: NA
J: TRBJ2-2
D: NA
V: TRBV19
CDR3: CASSIGQYTGELFF
DNA: TGTGCCAGTAGTATAGGGCAGTACACCGGGGAGCTGTTTTTT

size: NA
J: TRBJ2-2
D: NA
V: TRBV2
CDR3: CASTLGTAGLPGELFF
DNA: TGTGCCAGCACCCTAGGGACTGCCGGTCTCCCCGGGGAGCTGTTTTTT